This record looks at one T cell receptor beta chain sequence and its context. What antigen it recognizes has not been identified. The germline V gene provides CDR1 SGHDT and CDR2 YYEEEE. Taken from cysteine to phenylalanine, the CDR3 has 13 residues. The CDR3 DNA has 39 bases and is translated from base 1. Unmatched junction bases come to 5, with V trimmed by 2 bases and J by 6 bases. This sample stems from a study of cytomegalovirus exposure and HLA in healthy donors (dated by TCRdb to between 2016 and 2019). For the wider study: According to an earlier analysis of several hundred of the donors, roughly 180 million T cells yielded roughly 110 million unique TCR beta sequences and more than 250 Gb of sequence data. An early release covering roughly 580 HLA-typed donors comprised roughly 300 gigabases of sequencing data and tens of millions of unique TCR sequences. Of the roughly 400 genotyped donors, less than 85% were placed in the genetic ancestry cluster associated with self-reported Caucasian donors. The study aimed to test whether signatures of past pathogen exposure could be identified by cataloging public T cell receptors. The study used immunosequencing to profile the T cell repertoires of around 600 subjects and linked those repertoires to cytomegalovirus serostatus. Along with the approximately 620-subject first cohort, a separate validation cohort of roughly 110 different subjects was used. To predict cytomegalovirus infection status, the study combined high-throughput TCR immunosequencing, statistical association of individual TCRs with disease status, and machine learning. A later analysis re-analyzed previously published TCR beta repertoires from roughly 690 donors and added high-resolution HLA genotyping to study TCR occurrence patterns. Rather than drawing on any new phenotypic data, the later analysis identified candidate immune exposures from TCR beta sequences and the way those sequences occurred across donors. To decide whether each TCR beta V gene segment behaved as functional or pseudogenic, an earlier analysis of some 540 of the donors relied on high-throughput TCR beta sequencing. Alongside the repertoire data, information on donor age, sex, ethnicity and CMV serostatus was compiled. Genome-wide SNP genotypes for about 65% of the roughly 670 donors were used in a later genetic analysis, which treated that subset as a discovery cohort. All discovery cohort repertoires had been generated using a single sequencing platform. Both class I and class II loci were covered by HLA typing, at four-digit resolution. Typing coverage varied by locus: about 629-630 donors for A, B, C, DRB1 and DQB1; around 560 for DQA1; approximately 570 for DPA1; approximately 450 for DPB1. Because of strong linkage in the cohort, four to six DR-DQ haplotypes were treated as single units for association and clustering. Across 398 genotyped donors of the cohort, an average of approximately 240,000 unique TCR beta nucleotide sequences per donor were sequenced, and approximately 17% of those sequences were non-productive. On the study overall, not on this receptor specifically: In an earlier analysis of approximately 590 of the donors, most TCR beta V segments were observed in productive rearrangements about 87% or about 30% of the time, broadly matching IMGT annotations. An association between a missense DCLRE1C variant and V-gene and J-gene trimming of TCR beta chains was found in a later genetic analysis and replicated in an independent cohort. A group of highly shared sequence variants was considered likely to be a technical artifact of the sequencing pipeline. A later analysis found that HLA-associated TCR beta chains were more clonally expanded and had lower generation probabilities than equally common non-associated chains. Fewer than 20 rarely observed V segments, including chromosome 9 orphons, were excluded from the earlier analysis of some 590 of the donors because counts were too low. A later analysis found that TCR association rates varied across HLA loci, with DRB1 alleles showing the most associated TCRs and HLA-C alleles the fewest. The cohort was sequenced for TCR beta chains only, and without alpha or paired-chain data the features that could be detected were limited. Because HLA typing was missing for some donors at each locus, association tests included only the typed subset. Some IMGT-functional V segments, including TRBV6-2 and TRBV6-3, could not be told apart with the 87-base-pair reads, so those segments were excluded. The classifier was reported to diagnose cytomegalovirus status with high specificity and sensitivity in both the original cohort and the validation cohort. In vitro tests confirmed that a few of the cytomegalovirus-associated TCR beta chains recognize cytomegalovirus antigens. In a later genetic analysis, fewer N-insertions in productive TCRs were reported among donors in an Asian-associated ancestry cluster than the approximately 670-donor mean. Linkage disequilibrium might explain the correlated functional status among segregating V segments, but an unknown experimental factor could not be ruled out. A later analysis found that most CMV-associated TCR beta chains appeared HLA-restricted, with HLA associations seemingly driven largely by CMV exposure. In a later analysis, several top co-occurrence clusters were reported to appear linked to parvovirus B19, influenza, CMV and Epstein-Barr virus. A further reported finding was that TCR beta sequences accurately predicted the HLA-A and HLA-B alleles for most subjects in the first cohort. When HLA alleles, especially DR and DQ, strongly co-occurred, attributing TCR associations to individual alleles was difficult. In the study, some 180 TCR beta chains were listed as associated with cytomegalovirus. The authors suggested that the approach could potentially be generalized to other disease states and immunological phenotypes. At a false discovery rate of 0.05, a later analysis linked around 15,000 TCR beta sequences to specific HLA alleles. The only immune exposure information available for the cohort was CMV serostatus. Roughly uniform sequencing depth across donors was assumed in presence/absence analyses, although this assumption may not hold. Most TCR sequences were seen in very few donors, while some public TCRs were found in many individuals.

The cohort comprised around 700 healthy bone marrow donors. All cohort members were sampled while nominally healthy, although unrecorded immune exposures were likely present. The donor was CMV seronegative and belonged to the group of over 300 seronegative cohort members. Each donor provided a peripheral blood sample, and peripheral blood mononuclear cells were used for TCR beta sequencing. The Qiagen DNeasy Blood Extraction Kit was used to extract genomic DNA from the blood cell samples. Libraries were built with the immunoSEQ multiplex PCR assay. A mixture of 60 forward primers for TCR Vbeta segments and 13 reverse primers for TCR Jbeta segments was used in the multiplex PCR. A multiplex PCR assay on genomic DNA amplified the CDR3 region of rearranged TCR beta genes. The Illumina HiSeq System was used to sequence the amplified TCR beta libraries as 87-base-pair reads. In the authors' own workflow: A later analysis counted tens of millions of unique TCR beta chains across the 666 repertoires, and approximately 11 million of these chains were shared by at least two donors. Raw reads were error-corrected and collapsed into unique sequences with a nearest-neighbor algorithm that merged closely related sequences to remove PCR and sequencing errors. Alignment of CDR3 sequences to IMGT reference sequences was used to assign V, D and J gene segments. Each retained sequence needed at least a six-nucleotide match to both a V gene segment and a J gene segment. A rearrangement was called productive if the CDR3 had no stop codons and remained in frame with V and J, and every other rearrangement was called non-productive. CDR3 was defined according to IMGT convention as the region running from the second conserved V-encoded cysteine to the conserved J-encoded phenylalanine. In an earlier analysis of more than 550 of the donors, sequences lacking an unambiguous match to a single V gene segment were excluded. An earlier analysis of a few hundred of the donors classified V segments as functional when productive rearrangements were above 56.7% and as segregating when the standard deviation between donors was above 5%. To diagnose cytomegalovirus status from the catalog of TCR beta chain sequences, a statistical classification framework was built. A later analysis assigned V and J genes by comparing TCR nucleotide sequences with IMGT/GENE-DB human TR gene sequences. In a later analysis, CDR3 sequences and most-parsimonious VDJ recombination scenarios were assigned using the TCRdist pipeline. In a later analysis, every TCR beta chain was defined by the combination of its CDR3 amino acid sequence and its V-gene family, and reads without a unique V-gene family were dropped. In a later analysis, around 600 highly shared, low-generation-probability nucleotide sequences were removed to address suspected cross-contamination and a sequencing artifact. In a later analysis, a clonal expansion index was calculated for each public chain from normalized within-repertoire ranks of inferred template counts. Generation probabilities in a later analysis came from a VDJ recombination model fitted to out-of-frame rearrangements, and those results were checked against IGoR. In a later analysis, hypergeometric tests were used to score TCR-TCR, TCR-HLA and TCR-CMV co-occurrence, with a repertoire-size bias correction applied to TCR pairs. To estimate false discovery rates, a later analysis permuted the HLA or CMV assignments 20 times. A later analysis grouped co-occurring TCRs with DBSCAN, adding TCRdist sequence similarity when clustering within HLA-allele-positive subsets. Repertoires with fewer than 30,000 or more than 120,000 public chains were left out of co-occurrence clustering, as were about 5 repertoires with anomalous nucleotide sharing. TCRdb mirrors the immuneACCESS table, restricted to in-frame sequences. Some clones are absent from its copies; in checked studies, under half trace to an unresolved V gene, and the reason for the others is unknown. V and J calls and clone size come straight from that table; D and trimming were deduced from the DNA. The sample table holds some 140,000 clones. The top ten constitute 1.5% to 2.5% of the sample.

The clonotype comes from a woman aged 60-70 years in good health and CMV-seronegative. Sequenced sample: PBMCs. The chain employs TRBV5-6 and TRBJ2-7; 7 central bases correspond to TRBD2. CDR3 reads: CASSFSGSGEQYF. The nucleotides read TGTGCCAGCAGCTTTAGCGGGTCGGGCGAGCAGTACTTC.